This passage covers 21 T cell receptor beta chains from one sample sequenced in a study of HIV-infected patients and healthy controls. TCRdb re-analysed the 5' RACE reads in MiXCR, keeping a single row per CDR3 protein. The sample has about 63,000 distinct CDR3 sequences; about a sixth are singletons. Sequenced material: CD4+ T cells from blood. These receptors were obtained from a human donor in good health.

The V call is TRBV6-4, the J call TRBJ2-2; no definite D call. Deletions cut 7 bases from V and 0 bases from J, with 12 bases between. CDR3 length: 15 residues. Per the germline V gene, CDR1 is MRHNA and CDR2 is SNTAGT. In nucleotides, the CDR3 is TGTGCCAGCAAAGTGGAACATTCGAACACCGGGGAGCTGTTTTTT. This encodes CASKVEHSNTGELFF.

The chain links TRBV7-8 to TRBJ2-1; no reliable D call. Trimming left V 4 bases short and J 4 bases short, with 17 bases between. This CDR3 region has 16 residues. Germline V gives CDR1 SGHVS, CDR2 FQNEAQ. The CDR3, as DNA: TGTGCCAGCAGCTCCCCACAGAAGTCCGGATACAATGAGCAGTTCTTC. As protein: CASSSPQKSGYNEQFF.

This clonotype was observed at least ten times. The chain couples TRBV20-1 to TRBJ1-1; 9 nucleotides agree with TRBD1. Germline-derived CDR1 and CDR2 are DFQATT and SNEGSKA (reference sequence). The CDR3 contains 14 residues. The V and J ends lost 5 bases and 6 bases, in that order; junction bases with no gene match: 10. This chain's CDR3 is CSAPQGAGVAEAFF. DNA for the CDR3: TGCAGTGCTCCACAGGGGGCCGGGGTCGCTGAAGCTTTCTTT.

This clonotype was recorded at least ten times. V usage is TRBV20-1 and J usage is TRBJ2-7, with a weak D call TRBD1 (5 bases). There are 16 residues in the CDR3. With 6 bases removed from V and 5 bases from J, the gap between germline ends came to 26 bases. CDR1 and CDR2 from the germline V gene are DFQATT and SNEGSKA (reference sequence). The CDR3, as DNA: TGCAGTGCGACCCTCAATGATGGCAGGGTCCAGGACGAGCAGTACTTC. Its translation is CSATLNDGRVQDEQYF.

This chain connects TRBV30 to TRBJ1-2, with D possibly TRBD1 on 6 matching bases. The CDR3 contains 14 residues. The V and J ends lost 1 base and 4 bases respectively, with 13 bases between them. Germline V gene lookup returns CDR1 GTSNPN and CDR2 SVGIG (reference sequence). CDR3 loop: CAWSAGQTIYGYTF. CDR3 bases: TGTGCCTGGAGTGCCGGACAGACCATCTATGGCTACACCTTC.

CDR3: CSALGTSNSPLHF. CDR3 coding DNA: TGCAGTGCCCTCGGGACCTCTAATTCACCCCTCCACTTT. V is TRBV20-1 and J is TRBJ1-6; D perhaps matches TRBD1 (5 bases). Trimming left V 6 bases short and J 6 bases short, with 12 bases between. Germline V lookup: CDR1 DFQATT, CDR2 SNEGSKA (reference sequence). The CDR3 runs 13 residues.

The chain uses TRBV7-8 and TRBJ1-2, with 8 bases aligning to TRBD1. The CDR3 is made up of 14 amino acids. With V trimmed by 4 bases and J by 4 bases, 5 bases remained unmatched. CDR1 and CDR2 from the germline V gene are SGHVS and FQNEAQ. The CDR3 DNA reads TGTGCCAGCAGCTCCACGACAGGGGCCTATGGCTACACCTTC. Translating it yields CASSSTTGAYGYTF.

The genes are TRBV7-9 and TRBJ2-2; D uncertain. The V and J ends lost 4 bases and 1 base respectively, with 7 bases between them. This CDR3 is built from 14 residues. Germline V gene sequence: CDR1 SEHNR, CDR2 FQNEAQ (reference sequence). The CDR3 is CASSSTENTGELFF. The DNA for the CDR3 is TGTGCCAGCAGCTCGACTGAGAACACCGGGGAGCTGTTTTTT.

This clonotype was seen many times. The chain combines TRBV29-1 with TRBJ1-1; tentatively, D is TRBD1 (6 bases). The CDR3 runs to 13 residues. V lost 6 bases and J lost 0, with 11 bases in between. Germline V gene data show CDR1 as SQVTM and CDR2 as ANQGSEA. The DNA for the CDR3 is TGCAGCGTATCACAGGGCCTGAACACTGAAGCTTTCTTT. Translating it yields CSVSQGLNTEAFF.

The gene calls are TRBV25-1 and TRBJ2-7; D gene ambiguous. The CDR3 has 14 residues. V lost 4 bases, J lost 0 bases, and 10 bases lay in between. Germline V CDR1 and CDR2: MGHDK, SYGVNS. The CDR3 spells CASSGQPSSYEQYF. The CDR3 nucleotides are TGTGCCAGCAGTGGGCAACCGAGCTCCTACGAGCAGTACTTC.

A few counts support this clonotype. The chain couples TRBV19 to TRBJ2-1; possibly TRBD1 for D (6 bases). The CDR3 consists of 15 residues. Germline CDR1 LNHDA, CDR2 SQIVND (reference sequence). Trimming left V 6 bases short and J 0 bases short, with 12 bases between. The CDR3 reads CASSPDRSSYNEQFF. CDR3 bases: TGTGCCAGTAGCCCCGACAGGAGCTCCTACAATGAGCAGTTCTTC.

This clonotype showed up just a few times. The CDR3 bases are TGTGCCATCGGGGGACTAGCGGGAGGGGTTACTACAGATACGCAGTATTTT. Its translation: CAIGGLAGGVTTDTQYF. The chain couples TRBV10-3 to TRBJ2-3, with 16 positions matching TRBD2. CDR3 length equals 17 residues. Trimming at V came to 8 bases and at J to 3 bases, leaving 8 bases not matched to a gene. Germline CDR1 and CDR2: ENHRY and SYGVKD.

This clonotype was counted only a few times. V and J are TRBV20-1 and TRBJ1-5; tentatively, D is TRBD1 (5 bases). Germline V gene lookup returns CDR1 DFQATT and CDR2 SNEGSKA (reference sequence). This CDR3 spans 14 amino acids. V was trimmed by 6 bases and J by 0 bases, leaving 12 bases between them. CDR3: CSATMGTSNQPQHF. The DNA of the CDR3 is TGCAGTGCAACCATGGGGACTAGCAATCAGCCCCAGCATTTT.

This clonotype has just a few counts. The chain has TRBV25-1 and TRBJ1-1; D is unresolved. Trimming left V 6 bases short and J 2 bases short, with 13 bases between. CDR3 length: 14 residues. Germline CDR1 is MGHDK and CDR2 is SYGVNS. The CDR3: CASRSMGRNTEAFF. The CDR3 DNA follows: TGTGCCAGCAGATCGATGGGGAGAAACACTGAAGCTTTCTTT.

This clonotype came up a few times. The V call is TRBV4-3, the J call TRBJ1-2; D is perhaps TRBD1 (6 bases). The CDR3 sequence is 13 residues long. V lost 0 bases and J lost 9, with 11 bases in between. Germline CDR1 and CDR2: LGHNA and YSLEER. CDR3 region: CASSQDLDRSYTF. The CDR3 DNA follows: TGCGCCAGCAGCCAAGATCTAGACAGGAGCTACACCTTC.

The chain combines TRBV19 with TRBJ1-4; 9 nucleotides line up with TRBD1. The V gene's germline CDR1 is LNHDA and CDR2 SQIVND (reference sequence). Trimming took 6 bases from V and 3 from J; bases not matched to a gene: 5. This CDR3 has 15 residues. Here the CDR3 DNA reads TGTGCCAGTAGCTCAACAGGGGGCTCTAATGAAAAACTGTTTTTT. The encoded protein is CASSSTGGSNEKLFF.

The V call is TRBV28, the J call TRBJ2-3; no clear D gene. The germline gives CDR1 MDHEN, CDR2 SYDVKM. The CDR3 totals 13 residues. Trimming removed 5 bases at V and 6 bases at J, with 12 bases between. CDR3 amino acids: CASSENLRDTQYF. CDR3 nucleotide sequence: TGTGCCAGCAGTGAAAACCTGCGGGATACGCAGTATTTT.

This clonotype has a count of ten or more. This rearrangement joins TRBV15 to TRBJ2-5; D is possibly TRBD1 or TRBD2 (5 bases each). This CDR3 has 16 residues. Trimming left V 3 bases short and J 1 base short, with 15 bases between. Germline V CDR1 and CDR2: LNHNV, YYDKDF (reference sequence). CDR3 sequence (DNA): TGTGCCACCAGCAGCACCGGGACGTTGTTCCAAGAGACCCAGTACTTC. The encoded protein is CATSSTGTLFQETQYF.

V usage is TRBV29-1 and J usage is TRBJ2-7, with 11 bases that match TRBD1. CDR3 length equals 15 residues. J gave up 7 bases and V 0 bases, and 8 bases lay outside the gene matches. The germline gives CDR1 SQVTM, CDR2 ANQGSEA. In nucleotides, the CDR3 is TGCAGCGTTGAAGAGACCGGGACAGGGGGAACGGAGCAGTACTTC. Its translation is CSVEETGTGGTEQYF.

In nucleotides, the CDR3 is TGCAGTGCTAAACTAGTAGTGCTTTCGGGTCAGCCCCAGCATTTT. Its protein is CSAKLVVLSGQPQHF. V is TRBV20-1 and J is TRBJ1-5, with no clear D. Germline V gene sequence: CDR1 DFQATT, CDR2 SNEGSKA (reference sequence). The CDR3 loop spans 15 amino acids. Trimming pared 4 bases from V and 6 bases from J, leaving 19 bases between.

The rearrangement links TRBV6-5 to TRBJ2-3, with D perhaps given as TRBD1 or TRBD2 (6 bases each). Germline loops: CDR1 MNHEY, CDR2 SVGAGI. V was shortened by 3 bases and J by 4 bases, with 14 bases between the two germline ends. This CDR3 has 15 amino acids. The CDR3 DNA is TGTGCCAGCAGTTATCATCCGGGGGCCCCAGATACGCAGTATTTT. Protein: CASSYHPGAPDTQYF.